These T cell receptor beta chains were read from a single sample in a study of cytomegalovirus exposure and HLA in healthy donors. The assay was immunoSEQ multiplex PCR, and TCRdb's table has in-frame clones only and misses some. The top ten hold less than 3.5% of the sample, which has 110,000 to 150,000 clones, roughly 79% seen once. What was sequenced was PBMCs. The receptors here all came from a male donor in good health and CMV-seronegative. Each CDR3 is given with its conserved first and last residue. Each record gives: V gene, J gene, D gene, clone size, CDR3 protein, CDR3 DNA. The D gene is left open where the match is weak. Not all rows give a size; the values are once, few, many and, for expanded clones, a class.

v_gene: TRBV25-1; j_gene: TRBJ1-6; d_gene: NA; abundance: NA; CDR3aa: CASRVGLGNSPLHF; CDR3nt: TGTGCCAGCAGGGTGGGGCTCGGGAATTCACCCCTCCACTTT
v_gene: TRBV6-1; j_gene: TRBJ1-3; d_gene: NA; abundance: NA; CDR3aa: CASTSGAGNTIYF; CDR3nt: TGTGCCAGCACCTCGGGGGCTGGAAACACCATATATTTT
v_gene: TRBV7-9; j_gene: TRBJ2-5; d_gene: TRBD2; abundance: few; CDR3aa: CSSSLAKGLAGGETQYF; CDR3nt: TGTTCCAGCAGCTTAGCGAAGGGTCTAGCGGGGGGAGAGACCCAGTACTTC
v_gene: TRBV30; j_gene: TRBJ1-6; d_gene: TRBD1; abundance: NA; CDR3aa: CAWISQGAVYSPLHF; CDR3nt: TGTGCCTGGATTTCTCAGGGGGCCGTATATTCACCCCTCCACTTT
v_gene: TRBV7-7; j_gene: TRBJ2-5; d_gene: NA; abundance: NA; CDR3aa: CASSFPGGETQYF; CDR3nt: TGTGCTAGCAGCTTTCCAGGTGGAGAGACCCAGTACTTC
v_gene: TRBV2; j_gene: TRBJ1-1; d_gene: TRBD1; abundance: NA; CDR3aa: CASGGTANTEAFF; CDR3nt: TGTGCCAGCGGCGGGACAGCAAACACTGAAGCTTTCTTT
v_gene: TRBV7-2; j_gene: TRBJ2-3; d_gene: NA; abundance: NA; CDR3aa: CASSPRHFTDTQYF; CDR3nt: TGTGCCAGCAGCCCAAGACATTTCACAGATACGCAGTATTTT
v_gene: TRBV6-6; j_gene: TRBJ1-5; d_gene: TRBD1; abundance: NA; CDR3aa: CASHSGDRGRNQPQHF; CDR3nt: TGTGCCAGCCATTCGGGGGACAGGGGACGCAATCAGCCCCAGCATTTT
v_gene: TRBV27; j_gene: TRBJ1-2; d_gene: TRBD1; abundance: NA; CDR3aa: CASSRRDRGDGYTF; CDR3nt: TGTGCCAGCAGTCGTAGGGACAGGGGCGATGGCTACACCTTC
v_gene: TRBV27; j_gene: TRBJ2-5; d_gene: NA; abundance: NA; CDR3aa: CASSFRGETQYF; CDR3nt: TGTGCCAGCAGTTTCCGGGGTGAGACCCAGTACTTC
v_gene: TRBV7-9; j_gene: TRBJ2-2; d_gene: NA; abundance: NA; CDR3aa: CATPGGGTMSTGELFF; CDR3nt: TGTGCCACCCCTGGGGGGGGCACGATGTCCACCGGGGAGCTGTTTTTT
v_gene: TRBV5-6; j_gene: TRBJ2-1; d_gene: TRBD1; abundance: NA; CDR3aa: CASSHRQGDIYNEQFF; CDR3nt: TGTGCCAGCAGCCACAGACAGGGGGATATCTACAATGAGCAGTTCTTC
v_gene: TRBV6-1; j_gene: TRBJ2-3; d_gene: NA; abundance: NA; CDR3aa: CASSAETGFVDTQYF; CDR3nt: TGTGCCAGCAGTGCAGAAACAGGGTTCGTTGATACGCAGTATTTT
v_gene: TRBV6-4; j_gene: TRBJ1-2; d_gene: TRBD1; abundance: NA; CDR3aa: CASSDGPGQGTYGYTF; CDR3nt: TGTGCCAGCAGTGACGGACCGGGACAGGGGACCTATGGCTACACCTTC
v_gene: TRBV19; j_gene: TRBJ2-3; d_gene: TRBD2; abundance: NA; CDR3aa: CASSITPGGHTDTQYF; CDR3nt: TGTGCCAGTAGTATCACGCCGGGAGGTCACACGGATACGCAGTATTTT